The 26 T cell receptor beta chains presented below share a single source sample, sequenced in a study of T cell clones after liver transplantation. Repertoires were generated with immunoSEQ multiplex PCR, while TCRdb's copy carries only in-frame clones and drops some. The sample lists roughly 100,000 clones, 84% seen once, with approximately 2.8% in the top ten. The material was CD4+ T cells from blood, obtained approximately 50 months after liver transplant. These receptors were obtained from a human patient who received a liver transplant. Some of the T cells may derive from the graft donor.

The J gene is TRBJ2-5, the V gene TRBV28, with TRBD2 identical over 9 bases. This CDR3 has 15 residues. The V gene end was trimmed by 4 bases and the J gene end by 2 bases; junction bases not matched to a gene: 5. Germline CDR1 is MDHEN and CDR2 is SYDVKM. The CDR3 DNA reads as TGTGCCAGCAGTTCCCCGCGGGAGGGGCAAGAGACCCAGTACTTC. This translates into CASSSPREGQETQYF.

The V and J genes are TRBV19 and TRBJ2-3; maybe TRBD2 (7 bases). V gave up 1 base and J gave up 6 bases, with 11 bases separating them. CDR3 length: 14 amino acids. Germline V gives CDR1 LNHDA, CDR2 SQIVND (reference sequence). Here the CDR3 DNA reads TGTGCCAGTAGTATAGGGGGAGGGGGTGATACGCAGTATTTT. Protein sequence: CASSIGGGGDTQYF.

V usage is TRBV7-2 and J usage is TRBJ1-2; 9 positions match TRBD1. V dropped 9 bases and J dropped 1; count of bases not matched to a gene: 15. The CDR3 has 17 residues. Germline V gene data show CDR1 as SGHTA and CDR2 as FQGNSA. CDR3 sequence: CASAGTGNLRGNYGYTF. Here the CDR3 DNA reads TGTGCCAGTGCCGGGACAGGGAATCTTAGGGGTAACTATGGCTACACCTTC.

In its sample, this clone was seen once. This chain links TRBV5-1 with TRBJ2-7; TRBD1 matches at 7 bases. V was clipped by 3 bases and J by 0 bases; unmatched bases: 6. The CDR3 runs 15 residues. Germline CDR1 and CDR2: SGHRS and YFSETQ. The CDR3 reads CASSSGQRSSYEQYF. CDR3 nucleotide sequence: TGCGCCAGCAGCTCGGGACAGCGAAGCTCCTACGAGCAGTACTTC.

V usage is TRBV29-1 and J usage is TRBJ2-7; D possibly corresponds to TRBD2 (5 bases). The CDR3 loop spans 11 amino acids. V was trimmed by 7 bases and J by 6 bases, leaving 13 bases between them. In germline, CDR1 is SQVTM, CDR2 ANQGSEA. CDR3 DNA: TGCAGCGGGGAGAGTTGGGGCGAGCAGTACTTC. Its protein product is CSGESWGEQYF.

This rearrangement joins TRBV19 to TRBJ2-2; 7 nucleotides match TRBD1. The germline V gene encodes CDR1 LNHDA and CDR2 SQIVND (reference sequence). The CDR3 totals 16 residues. Losses at the gene ends were 3 bases for V and 0 bases for J; bases not matched to a gene: 4. CDR3 residues: CASSMGQGANTGELFF. In DNA form, the CDR3 reads TGTGCCAGTAGTATGGGGCAGGGGGCGAACACCGGGGAGCTGTTTTTT.

CDR3 loop: CASTRTAPSYEQYF. The CDR3 coding sequence is TGTGCCAGCACCCGGACGGCCCCCTCCTACGAGCAGTACTTC. J is TRBJ2-7 and V is TRBV7-8; D is undetermined. CDR1 is SGHVS and CDR2 is FQNEAQ in the germline V gene. The CDR3 consists of 14 residues. V lost 7 bases and J lost 0, with 13 bases in between.

The chain links TRBV7-9 to TRBJ2-3, with D perhaps assigned TRBD1 or TRBD2 (6 bases each). The CDR3 is 15 amino acids. Germline-derived CDR1 and CDR2 are SEHNR and FQNEAQ (reference sequence). V was shortened by 8 bases and J by 0 bases, with 15 bases between the two germline ends. This CDR3 is CASGGRSSSTDTQYF. The CDR3 DNA reads as TGTGCCAGCGGGGGGCGATCCTCTAGCACAGATACGCAGTATTTT.

This clone was seen only once. The chain joins TRBV18 to TRBJ2-3; the match to TRBD1 covers 10 bases. The J segment lost 2 bases and the V segment lost 6 bases, leaving 11 bases of the junction unmatched. The germline V gene encodes CDR1 KGHSH and CDR2 LQKENI. The CDR3 consists of 17 residues. The CDR3 sequence is CASSLTGQGGLTDTQYF. In nucleotides, the CDR3 is TGTGCCAGCTCCCTAACTGGACAGGGGGGCCTCACAGATACGCAGTATTTT.

The chain couples TRBV28 to TRBJ1-1; D is ambiguous. The CDR3 loop spans 15 amino acids. Trimming took off 5 bases at V and 0 bases at J, with 13 bases between the two ends. From germline, CDR1 is MDHEN and CDR2 SYDVKM. CDR3 loop: CASSPTRTLNTEAFF. In DNA, the CDR3 is TGTGCCAGCAGTCCCACGAGGACGCTGAACACTGAAGCTTTCTTT.

This sequence joins TRBV6-5 and TRBJ1-5, with 9 bases aligning to TRBD1. Looked up from germline, CDR1 is MNHEY and CDR2 is SVGAGI. The CDR3 sequence is 13 residues long. Trimming took 6 bases from V and 10 from J; bases not matched to a gene: 7. In DNA, the CDR3 is TGTGCCAGCAGACGCATCACAGGGGGCCCCCAGCATTTT. The encoded protein is CASRRITGGPQHF.

The CDR3 here is CASSDIAWTGSNEKLFF. In nucleotides, the CDR3 is TGTGCCAGCAGTGATATCGCTTGGACAGGGAGTAATGAAAAACTGTTTTTT. J is TRBJ1-4 and V is TRBV2; 8 nucleotides agree with TRBD1. CDR1 SNHLY and CDR2 FYNNEI come from the germline V gene. The CDR3 is 17 amino acids. The V gene end was trimmed by 3 bases and the J gene end by 4 bases; junction bases not matched to a gene: 10.

This clone occurred once. This rearrangement joins TRBV5-5 to TRBJ2-1; 8 nucleotides match TRBD1. Unmatched junction bases numbered 8, after V lost 3 bases and J lost 3 bases. CDR3 size: 16 residues. Germline CDR1 SGHKS, CDR2 YYEKEE (reference sequence). The CDR3 bases are TGTGCCAGCAGCTCCACGACAGGGGCTGTCTACAATGAGCAGTTCTTC. As protein: CASSSTTGAVYNEQFF. Supplemented by reference TRBV5-5 and TRBJ2-1, the full variable domain reads DAGVTQSPTHLIKTRGQQVTLRCSPISGHKSVSWYQQVLGQGPQFIFQYYEKEERGRGNFPDRFSARQFPNYSSELNVNALLLGDSALYLCASSSTTGAVYNEQFFGPGTRLTVL.

The J gene is TRBJ1-4, the V gene TRBV5-1; no firm D call. The ends were cut back, 0 bases at V and 5 bases at J, with 11 bases in the middle. This CDR3 has 15 amino acids. CDR1 SGHRS and CDR2 YFSETQ come from the germline V gene. DNA of the CDR3: TGCGCCAGCAGCTTGGGGCTCACCCAAAATGAAAAACTGTTTTTT. Translated, it gives CASSLGLTQNEKLFF.

The chain recombines TRBV14 with TRBJ2-6, with 7 bases fitting TRBD2. J lost 0 bases, V lost 2 bases, and 7 bases had no gene match. This CDR3 contains 18 residues. Germline loops: CDR1 SGHDN, CDR2 FVKESK. This chain's CDR3 is CASSQQGLLPSGANVLTF. DNA of the CDR3: TGTGCCAGCAGCCAACAGGGACTACTCCCCTCTGGGGCCAACGTCCTGACTTTC.

This clone was observed once. The chain combines TRBV16 with TRBJ1-3; D remains ambiguous. Trimming left V 1 base short and J 4 bases short, with 8 bases between. The germline CDR1 and CDR2 sequences are KGHSY and FQNENV. The CDR3 runs 14 residues. Written as DNA, the CDR3 is TGTGCCAGCAGCCAATTGGACTACGGAAACACCATATATTTT. Translated, it gives CASSQLDYGNTIYF.

V and J are TRBV27 and TRBJ2-1, with D possibly being TRBD1 or TRBD2 (5 bases each). Trimming pared 3 bases from V and 7 bases from J, leaving 16 bases between. The CDR3 covers 15 residues. Per the germline V gene, CDR1 is MNHEY and CDR2 is SMNVEV (reference sequence). The CDR3 reads CASSLGGGYGNEQFF. The DNA of the CDR3 is TGTGCCAGCAGTTTGGGTGGGGGATATGGTAATGAGCAGTTCTTC.

The chain recombines TRBV9 with TRBJ1-2; the D is unclear. Trimming cost V 0 bases and J 2 bases, with 11 bases left between them. CDR3 length equals 15 residues. CDR1 SGDLS and CDR2 YYNGEE come from the germline V gene. The CDR3 DNA reads TGTGCCAGCAGCGTAGAAGGGCGGGCGAACTATGGCTACACCTTC. This translates into CASSVEGRANYGYTF.

This sequence joins TRBV15 and TRBJ2-7; 7 bases agree with TRBD1. CDR1 and CDR2 from the germline V gene are LNHNV and YYDKDF (reference sequence). The CDR3 runs 16 residues. The ends lost 0 bases at V and 1 base at J; junction bases unmatched: 6. CDR3 region: CATSREAQGVSYEQYF. CDR3 DNA: TGTGCCACCAGCAGAGAAGCGCAGGGGGTTTCCTACGAGCAGTACTTC. Combining the CDR3 with reference TRBV15 and TRBJ2-7 gives the whole variable domain DAMVIQNPRYQVTQFGKPVTLSCSQTLNHNVMYWYQQKSSQAPKLLFHYYDKDFNNEADTPDNFQSRRPNTSFCFLDIRSPGLGDTAMYLCATSREAQGVSYEQYFGPGTRLTVT.

The V gene is TRBV11-2, the J gene TRBJ2-7, with D possibly TRBD2 on 5 matching bases. The germline V gene encodes CDR1 SGHAT and CDR2 FQNNGV. With 4 bases removed from V and 4 bases from J, the gap between germline ends came to 14 bases. CDR3 length equals 14 residues. The CDR3 reads CASSWQVSGYEQYF. The CDR3 region has the DNA TGTGCCAGCAGCTGGCAGGTATCGGGGTACGAGCAGTACTTC.

The CDR3 region has the DNA TGTGCCAGTAGTTCGGGAATAAACACTGAAGCTTTCTTT. Translation gives CASSSGINTEAFF. This chain links TRBV19 with TRBJ1-1; D not certain. CDR1 is LNHDA and CDR2 is SQIVND in the germline V gene (reference sequence). V lost 5 bases, J lost 2 bases, and 9 bases lay in between. The CDR3 has 13 amino acids.

CDR3 bases: TGTGCCAGCAGCTCCGGGACTAGCGGGGCCTCCTACAATGAGCAGTTCTTC. Translating gives CASSSGTSGASYNEQFF. The rearrangement uses TRBV5-4 and TRBJ2-1; 13 bases map to TRBD2. The CDR3 loop spans 17 amino acids. V lost 3 bases and J lost 0; bases outside the gene matches: 3. Germline CDR1 reads SGHNT; CDR2 reads YYREEE (reference sequence).

The genes are TRBV6-5 and TRBJ1-1; unclear D gene. CDR1 and CDR2 (germline): MNHEY, SVGAGI. The V end was cut by 0 bases, the J end by 1 base, with 6 bases between. The CDR3 runs to 14 residues. The CDR3 sequence: CASSYSNTNTEAFF. The CDR3, as DNA: TGTGCCAGCAGTTACTCGAATACGAACACTGAAGCTTTCTTT.

The V gene is TRBV2, the J gene TRBJ2-7; TRBD1 agrees at 9 bases. Germline loops: CDR1 SNHLY, CDR2 FYNNEI. CDR3 length: 13 residues. V shed 8 bases, J shed 5 bases, and the junction held 7 bases outside the gene matches. CDR3 amino acids: CASRFGTGNEQYF. In nucleotides, the CDR3 is TGTGCCAGCCGGTTCGGGACAGGGAACGAGCAGTACTTC.

This chain joins TRBV7-8 and TRBJ2-2; D uncertain. CDR1 is SGHVS and CDR2 is FQNEAQ in the germline V gene. CDR3 length: 14 amino acids. V was shortened by 2 bases and J by 1 base, with 5 bases between the two germline ends. The CDR3 DNA follows: TGTGCCAGCAGCTTACGGCGGAACACCGGGGAGCTGTTTTTT. Residues: CASSLRRNTGELFF.

J is TRBJ2-3 and V is TRBV5-4, with TRBD1 identical over 8 bases. V was clipped by 0 bases and J by 1 base; unmatched bases: 4. Germline CDR1 SGHNT, CDR2 YYREEE (reference sequence). CDR3 length equals 16 residues. The CDR3 is CASSLVAGGGTDTQYF. For the CDR3, the DNA is TGTGCCAGCAGCTTGGTGGCAGGGGGCGGCACAGATACGCAGTATTTT.